The 25 T cell receptor beta chains below all came from one sample that was sequenced in a study of T cells in Graves' hyperthyroidism and ophthalmopathy. What was amplified from RNA transcripts were TCR beta CDR3 regions. HTBI primers were employed in a first-round RT-PCR of the TCR CDR3. TCRdb itself ran the multiplex PCR reads through MiXCR, one entry per CDR3 protein. The repertoire includes more than 250,000 distinct CDR3 sequences, roughly 15% of them detected once, and more than 30% sits in the top ten. Sequenced material: blood. Receptors were obtained from a woman aged 45-59 years with Graves' hyperthyroidism that later progressed to Graves' ophthalmopathy.

This clonotype was recorded many times. The rearrangement links TRBV25-1 to TRBJ2-1, with D unresolved. V lost 1 base, J lost 0 bases, and 10 bases lay in between. In germline, CDR1 is MGHDK, CDR2 SYGVNS. There are 16 residues in the CDR3. This chain's CDR3 is CASSEWRDSSYNEQFF. The DNA for the CDR3 is TGTGCCAGCAGTGAATGGCGAGACTCCTCCTACAATGAGCAGTTCTTC.

This clonotype was recorded at least ten times. The V call is TRBV2, the J call TRBJ2-7; D gene ambiguous. V dropped 2 bases and J dropped 2 bases, with 10 bases sitting between them. Germline-derived CDR1 and CDR2 are SNHLY and FYNNEI. The CDR3 sequence is 14 residues long. This CDR3 reads CASSEWTRPYEQYF. CDR3 DNA sequence: TGTGCCAGCAGTGAATGGACGAGACCCTACGAGCAGTACTTC.

This clonotype was seen repeatedly, ten times or more. J is TRBJ2-4 and V is TRBV20-1, with D possibly TRBD2 on 6 matching bases. The CDR3 is 15 amino acids. Germline V lookup: CDR1 DFQATT, CDR2 SNEGSKA (reference sequence). With 2 bases removed from V and 6 bases from J, the gap between germline ends came to 17 bases. Written as DNA, the CDR3 is TGCAGTGCTAGACCCCGGGCGGAGGAGGGAAACATTCAGTACTTC. The encoded protein is CSARPRAEEGNIQYF.

On this clonotype itself: A clone one base away is much larger, so this may be a read error. The chain has TRBV6-1 and TRBJ1-1, with no clear D. The CDR3 runs to 14 residues. Germline V gene lookup returns CDR1 MNHNS and CDR2 SASEGT. In DNA, the CDR3 is TGTGCCAGCAGTGCCAGAAGAGGGTACACTGAAGATTTCTTT. It is translated as CASSARRGYTEDFF.

This clonotype was counted only a few times. This rearrangement joins TRBV5-6 to TRBJ2-7, with 8 bases aligning to TRBD1. The CDR3 spans 14 residues. Germline V gives CDR1 SGHDT, CDR2 YYEEEE. The V and J ends lost 3 bases and 5 bases, in that order; junction bases with no gene match: 7. The CDR3 sequence is CASSSYGQGDEQYF. CDR3 DNA: TGTGCCAGCAGCTCTTATGGACAGGGCGACGAGCAGTACTTC.

This clonotype has at least ten counts. The rearrangement joins TRBV6-1 to TRBJ1-6; 9 bases agree with TRBD1. Looked up from germline, CDR1 is MNHNS and CDR2 is SASEGT. The trim removed 6 bases at V and 6 bases at J, leaving 6 bases unmatched. This CDR3 region has 15 residues. The CDR3 loop is CASRVGTGSNSPLHF. Here the CDR3 DNA reads TGTGCCAGCAGGGTGGGGACAGGGAGTAATTCACCCCTCCACTTT.

This clonotype was seen at least ten times. The V and J genes are TRBV5-1 and TRBJ2-2, with D tentatively TRBD2 (5 bases). From germline, CDR1 is SGHRS and CDR2 YFSETQ. V was cut by 4 bases and J by 5 bases, with 15 bases left in between. The CDR3 length is 15 residues. CDR3 loop: CASSLAGVGTGELFF. The CDR3, as DNA: TGCGCCAGCAGCCTGGCCGGGGTAGGGACCGGGGAGCTGTTTTTT. The full variable domain, completed using reference TRBV5-1 and TRBJ2-2, is KAGVTQTPRYLIKTRGQQVTLSCSPISGHRSVSWYQQTPGQGLQFLFEYFSETQRNKGNFPGRFSGRQFSNSRSEMNVSTLELGDSALYLCASSLAGVGTGELFFGEGSRLTVL.

In this sample, this clonotype turned up many times. J is TRBJ2-3 and V is TRBV27; tentative D call: TRBD2 (6 bases). The CDR3 spans 16 residues. Trimming took off 0 bases at V and 3 bases at J, with 13 bases between the two ends. Germline values: CDR1 MNHEY, CDR2 SMNVEV (reference sequence). Here the CDR3 reads CASSLSMGGGTDTQYF. In DNA form, the CDR3 reads TGTGCCAGCAGTTTATCGATGGGGGGTGGAACAGATACGCAGTATTTT.

This clonotype was detected many times. V and J are TRBV20-1 and TRBJ2-2; possibly TRBD1 for D (7 bases). V was trimmed by 6 bases and J by 3 bases, leaving 20 bases between them. Germline assignment: CDR1 DFQATT and CDR2 SNEGSKA (reference sequence). This CDR3 contains 16 residues. CDR3 loop: CSADDRAREHTGELFF. In nucleotides, the CDR3 is TGCAGTGCAGACGACAGGGCTCGGGAGCACACCGGGGAGCTGTTTTTT.

This clonotype was found once. This rearrangement joins TRBV30 to TRBJ1-5; D might be TRBD1 (5 bases). V lost 0 bases to trimming and J lost 7 bases, with 16 bases between them. The length of the CDR3 is 15 residues. In germline, CDR1 is GTSNPN, CDR2 SVGIG (reference sequence). CDR3: CAWSVGRGYNQPQHF. In DNA form, the CDR3 reads TGTGCCTGGAGTGTAGGGCGGGGGTATAACCAGCCCCAGCATTTT.

This clonotype was seen at least ten times. The chain employs TRBV7-2 and TRBJ1-1; TRBD1 is a possible D gene (6 bases). From germline, CDR1 is SGHTA and CDR2 FQGNSA. This CDR3 region has 14 residues. The V end lost 3 bases, the J end lost 4 bases, and 12 bases lay between the germline ends. The CDR3 region is CASSFHRVSTEAFF. The DNA for the CDR3 is TGTGCCAGCAGCTTCCACAGGGTTAGCACTGAAGCTTTCTTT.

This clonotype occurred many times. The genes are TRBV11-2 and TRBJ2-1, with D perhaps matching TRBD1 or TRBD2 (5 bases each). The CDR3 runs to 13 residues. Germline-derived CDR1 and CDR2 are SGHAT and FQNNGV. Trimming removed 5 bases at V and 8 bases at J, with 13 bases between. CDR3 nucleotide sequence: TGTGCCAGCAGCCTCCGTGGGGACGATGAGCAGTTCTTC. It codes for CASSLRGDDEQFF.

This clonotype was observed a handful of times. In nucleotides, the CDR3 is TGTGCCAGTAGTGCTGGGACTGTTGGGCTATCCGGGGAGCTGTTTTTT. It translates to CASSAGTVGLSGELFF. The chain is built from TRBV19 and TRBJ2-2; perhaps TRBD2 as D (6 bases). The length of the CDR3 is 16 residues. CDR1 is LNHDA and CDR2 is SQIVND in the germline V gene (reference sequence). Trimming took 5 bases from V and 6 from J, leaving 19 bases between them.

This clonotype was observed at least ten times. This chain uses TRBV27 with TRBJ2-7, with 10 bases matching TRBD1. V gave up 8 bases and J gave up 3 bases; unmatched junction bases: 7. This CDR3 is 14 amino acids long. The V gene's germline CDR1 is MNHEY and CDR2 SMNVEV (reference sequence). Here the CDR3 reads CASGKDRGIYEQYF. DNA for the CDR3: TGTGCCAGCGGGAAGGACAGGGGGATCTACGAGCAGTACTTC.

This clonotype was seen many times. The chain is built from TRBV15 and TRBJ2-7; TRBD2 matches 13 bases. This CDR3 is built from 16 residues. CDR1 and CDR2 from the germline V gene are LNHNV and YYDKDF (reference sequence). Trimming took 2 bases from V and 3 from J; bases not matched to a gene: 4. In nucleotides, the CDR3 is TGTGCCACCAGCAGATCACTAGCGGGAGGGCACTACGAGCAGTACTTC. Protein: CATSRSLAGGHYEQYF. Full variable domain (rest looked up from reference TRBV15 and TRBJ2-7): DAMVIQNPRYQVTQFGKPVTLSCSQTLNHNVMYWYQQKSSQAPKLLFHYYDKDFNNEADTPDNFQSRRPNTSFCFLDIRSPGLGDTAMYLCATSRSLAGGHYEQYFGPGTRLTVT.

This clonotype was found a few times. The J gene is TRBJ1-1, the V gene TRBV19; the match to TRBD1 covers 11 bases. This CDR3 region has 14 residues. Germline V gene data show CDR1 as LNHDA and CDR2 as SQIVND (reference sequence). J lost 8 bases, V lost 5 bases, and 7 bases had no gene match. The chain's CDR3 is CASSVDRGQKEAFF. For the CDR3, the DNA is TGTGCCAGTAGTGTGGACAGGGGGCAAAAGGAAGCTTTCTTT.

This clonotype was seen many times. The junction and the germline gene differ at one end; a read error may be behind it. For the CDR3, the DNA is TGTGCCAGCAGTTTCTGGTCTGAAAACACCATATATTTT. Protein product: CASSFWSENTIYF. V is TRBV28 and J is TRBJ1-3; no clear D gene. CDR3 length equals 13 residues. Germline assignment: CDR1 MDHEN and CDR2 SYDVKM.

This clonotype has at least ten counts. The gene calls are TRBV18 and TRBJ1-6; TRBD1 aligns across 8 bases. The germline V gene has CDR1 KGHSH and CDR2 LQKENI. Trimming at V came to 3 bases and at J to 9 bases, leaving 13 bases not matched to a gene. This CDR3 is built from 17 residues. The CDR3 DNA follows: TGTGCCAGCTCACCCCGCACAACGCAGGGGGCTAGTTCACCCCTCCACTTT. This encodes CASSPRTTQGASSPLHF.

This clonotype was seen at least ten times. The gene calls are TRBV20-1 and TRBJ2-3, with TRBD2 matching 8 bases. The CDR3 length is 14 residues. With 6 bases clipped from V and 3 bases from J, the junction kept 8 bases outside the gene matches. The germline gives CDR1 DFQATT, CDR2 SNEGSKA (reference sequence). The CDR3 DNA reads TGCAGTGCCCCTACAGGACTAGCTACAGATACGCAGTATTTT. Translated: CSAPTGLATDTQYF.

This clonotype was recorded at least ten times. V usage is TRBV20-1 and J usage is TRBJ2-1, with D unresolved. The CDR3 consists of 13 residues. V lost 3 bases to trimming and J lost 5 bases, with 11 bases between them. Germline loops: CDR1 DFQATT, CDR2 SNEGSKA (reference sequence). As DNA, the CDR3 is TGCAGTGCTAGGGACCCTCTTCACAATGAGCAGTTCTTC. Its protein is CSARDPLHNEQFF.

This clonotype came up many times. The CDR3 nucleotides read TGTGCCAGCAGCTTAGCGTCAGGGGGGTTCACTGAAGCTTTCTTT. This gives the protein CASSLASGGFTEAFF. The chain employs TRBV7-9 and TRBJ1-1; the match to TRBD1 covers 7 bases. J gave up 4 bases and V 0 bases, and 5 bases lay outside the gene matches. The CDR3 runs to 15 residues. Germline loops: CDR1 SEHNR, CDR2 FQNEAQ (reference sequence).

Details on this clonotype: One end of the junction fails to match germline, which may point to a read error. The rearrangement links TRBV6-2 or TRBV6-3 to TRBJ1-2, with D possibly TRBD1 on 5 matching bases. The CDR3 contains 10 residues. The germline V gene has CDR1 MNHEY and CDR2 SVGEGT. The CDR3 protein is CASSGAGTAF. CDR3 DNA: TGTGCCAGCAGTGGGGCGGGGACCGCCTTC.

The chain uses TRBV2 and TRBJ1-4, with D hard to call. CDR3 size: 14 residues. V lost 7 bases, J lost 2 bases, and 11 bases lay in between. The germline V gene encodes CDR1 SNHLY and CDR2 FYNNEI. DNA for the CDR3: TGTGCCAGCATCGAGGGTGCGACTAATGAAAAACTGTTTTTT. The encoded protein is CASIEGATNEKLFF. The complete variable domain, with remaining parts taken from reference TRBV2 and TRBJ1-4, reads EPEVTQTPSHQVTQMGQEVILRCVPISNHLYFYWYRQILGQKVEFLVSFYNNEISEKSEIFDDQFSVERPDGSNFTLKIRSTKLEDSAMYFCASIEGATNEKLFFGSGTQLSVL.

This clonotype was seen repeatedly, ten times or more. The gene calls are TRBV5-8 and TRBJ2-1; 8 bases line up with TRBD1. Germline V gives CDR1 SGHTS, CDR2 YDEGEE. The CDR3 extends over 17 amino acids. J was trimmed by 2 bases and V by 0 bases; bases with no gene match: 7. The CDR3 nucleotides read TGTGCCAGCAGCTTGGTCCAGACAGGGGTGGCCTACAATGAGCAGTTCTTC. Protein sequence: CASSLVQTGVAYNEQFF.

This clonotype was seen many times. The chain uses TRBV6-5 and TRBJ1-2, with TRBD1 matching 9 bases. CDR1 and CDR2 (germline): MNHEY, SVGAGI. The CDR3 covers 15 residues. The junction had 7 bases not matched to a gene; V was cut back by 4 bases and J by 4 bases. The CDR3 region is CASSLGQGDSYGYTF. The CDR3 DNA follows: TGTGCCAGCAGTTTGGGACAGGGAGACTCCTATGGCTACACCTTC.